This TCR beta chain was obtained from a study of cytomegalovirus exposure and HLA in healthy donors. Study details: The 100 million to 140 million unique TCR beta sequences, from roughly 170 million T cells, were found by an earlier analysis. Study results and caveats: Reportedly, fewer N-insertions than the approximately 700-donor mean appeared in an Asian-associated ancestry cluster in a later analysis.

Concerning this clone itself: Antigen: not known.

Trimming left V 7 bases short and J 6 bases short, with 16 bases between. The CDR3 contains 13 residues. Germline V gene lookup returns CDR1 LNHDA and CDR2 SQIVND (reference sequence). The PCR used 60 Vbeta and 13 Jbeta primers. Sequenced by immunoSEQ multiplex PCR; TCRdb stores in-frame clones only, minus some. This table holds about 120,000 clones, about 70% found once. This receptor was obtained from a human donor in good health. Material: PBMCs. V and J are TRBV19 and TRBJ2-7; D might be TRBD2 (5 bases). CDR3 residues: CASTISGNPEQYF. As DNA, the CDR3 is TGTGCCAGTACTATCAGCGGAAACCCCGAGCAGTACTTC.